This T cell receptor beta chain was identified during a study of blood T cell repertoires in COVID-19. V gave up 0 bases and J gave up 2 bases; unmatched junction bases: 0. The CDR3 consists of 14 residues. In germline, CDR1 is SGHTS, CDR2 YDEGEE. The protocol was immunoSEQ multiplex PCR, while the TCRdb copy is restricted to in-frame clones and leaves out a portion. The table shows approximately 65,000 clones, with less than 95% occurring only once. The sequenced sample consisted of peripheral blood. The origin of this receptor is a man over 45 with COVID-19, enrolled during active disease. The gene calls are TRBV5-8 and TRBJ2-5; TRBD1 matches 8 bases. The CDR3 here is CASSLDRGQETQYF. DNA of the CDR3: TGTGCCAGCAGCTTGGACAGGGGGCAAGAGACCCAGTACTTC.